These 28 T cell receptor beta chains were all obtained from the same sample, sequenced in a study of technical replicates of blood from a few donors. Data came from immunoSEQ multiplex PCR; TCRdb stores just in-frame clones and leaves some out. The sample holds around 90,000 clones; around 94% are singletons and the top ten take around 0.37%. The material sequenced was T cells isolated from PBMCs. Receptor source: a human donor in good health.

The chain recombines TRBV13 with TRBJ2-1, with 7 bases matching TRBD1. V shed 2 bases, J shed 5 bases, and the junction held 6 bases outside the gene matches. The CDR3 covers 15 residues. Per germline, CDR1 PRHDT and CDR2 FYEKMQ (reference sequence). CDR3 sequence: CASSLRDRVHNEQFF. In DNA, the CDR3 is TGTGCCAGCAGCTTAAGAGACAGGGTACACAATGAGCAGTTCTTC.

The genes are TRBV19 and TRBJ1-4; no clear D. Germline assignment: CDR1 LNHDA and CDR2 SQIVND (reference sequence). V lost 5 bases to trimming and J lost 11 bases, with 15 bases between them. The length of the CDR3 is 13 residues. DNA of the CDR3: TGTGCCAGTAGTTTCACCGAGGGTGGGAAACTGTTTTTT. Protein: CASSFTEGGKLFF.

J is TRBJ2-7 and V is TRBV9; 7 nucleotides match TRBD2. Looked up from germline, CDR1 is SGDLS and CDR2 is YYNGEE. This CDR3 region has 15 residues. After removal of 0 bases from V and 3 bases from J, the junction contained 6 bases not matched to a gene. The CDR3 nucleotides are TGTGCCAGCAGCGTAGGCCAGCGGGGAAACTACGAGCAGTACTTC. Protein sequence: CASSVGQRGNYEQYF.

The rearrangement uses TRBV25-1 and TRBJ2-6, with 7 positions matching TRBD2. The germline CDR1 and CDR2 sequences are MGHDK and SYGVNS. J gave up 1 base and V 6 bases, and 9 bases lay outside the gene matches. The CDR3 consists of 17 residues. CDR3 region: CASRLSGEESGANVLTF. The CDR3 region has the DNA TGTGCCAGCAGGCTCAGCGGGGAGGAGTCTGGGGCCAACGTCCTGACTTTC. Drawing the rest from reference TRBV25-1 and TRBJ2-6, the complete variable domain is EADIYQTPRYLVIGTGKKITLECSQTMGHDKMYWYQQDPGMELHLIHYSYGVNSTEKGDLSSESTVSRIRTEHFPLTLESARPSHTSQYLCASRLSGEESGANVLTFGAGSRLTVL.

This chain uses TRBV30 with TRBJ2-3; the match to TRBD2 covers 11 bases. The V and J ends lost 3 bases and 2 bases, in that order; junction bases with no gene match: 7. Germline CDR1 GTSNPN, CDR2 SVGIG (reference sequence). The CDR3 has 16 amino acids. The CDR3 spells CAWSLGTSGDTDTQYF. CDR3 in DNA: TGTGCCTGGAGCCTAGGGACTAGCGGTGACACAGATACGCAGTATTTT.

The chain links TRBV25-1 to TRBJ2-3; 7 nucleotides line up with TRBD2. The CDR3 runs 14 residues. The germline CDR1 and CDR2 sequences are MGHDK and SYGVNS. V was pared by 9 bases and J by 3 bases, with 9 bases of the junction left unmatched. The CDR3 DNA is TGTGCCAGTGGAGCGGGATGGGGTACAGATACGCAGTATTTT. Translating gives CASGAGWGTDTQYF.

This clone was recorded a few times. The chain uses TRBV28 and TRBJ2-7; D is perhaps TRBD2 (5 bases). The CDR3 runs 12 residues. Trimming left V 5 bases short and J 4 bases short, with 9 bases between. Germline V gene lookup returns CDR1 MDHEN and CDR2 SYDVKM. The CDR3 loop reads CASSEWRYEQYF. In nucleotides, the CDR3 is TGTGCCAGCAGTGAATGGAGGTACGAGCAGTACTTC. The full variable domain, with the rest looked up from reference TRBV28 and TRBJ2-7, is DVKVTQSSRYLVKRTGEKVFLECVQDMDHENMFWYRQDPGLGLRLIYFSYDVKMKEKGDIPEGYSVSREKKERFSLILESASTNQTSMYLCASSEWRYEQYFGPGTRLTVT.

V is TRBV1 and J is TRBJ2-7; TRBD2 is taken as the D call from the table, unchecked against the DNA. TRBV1 counts as a pseudogene. This CDR3 has 17 amino acids. The CDR3 is CTILPITGTPNENEQYF. The CDR3 DNA reads TGCACCATCCTTCCTATAACCGGGACTCCCAATGAGAACGAGCAGTACTTC.

This chain joins TRBV19 and TRBJ2-6, with TRBD1 as a possible D gene (5 bases). The CDR3 consists of 16 residues. V lost 7 bases and J lost 0, with 13 bases in between. Germline assignment: CDR1 LNHDA and CDR2 SQIVND (reference sequence). DNA for the CDR3: TGTGCCAGTAACTACTTCAGGGACTCTGGGGCCAACGTCCTGACTTTC. Protein: CASNYFRDSGANVLTF.

The V gene is TRBV18, the J gene TRBJ1-2, with D unresolved. The V end lost 3 bases, the J end lost 6 bases, and 14 bases lay between the germline ends. Looked up from germline, CDR1 is KGHSH and CDR2 is LQKENI. CDR3 length equals 14 residues. CDR3 residues: CASSPPQDADGYTF. The CDR3, as DNA: TGTGCCAGCTCACCTCCCCAGGATGCCGATGGCTACACCTTC.

The chain uses TRBV6-1 and TRBJ1-3; a weak D match, TRBD1 (5 bases). The CDR3 runs 14 residues. Trimming cost V 6 bases and J 2 bases, with 11 bases left between them. Germline V gives CDR1 MNHNS, CDR2 SASEGT. In DNA, the CDR3 is TGTGCCAGCAGCTCAGGGTCTCCTGGAAACACCATATATTTT. The encoded protein is CASSSGSPGNTIYF.

The genes are TRBV4-2 and TRBJ1-3, with D unresolved. CDR1 is LGHNA and CDR2 is YNFKEQ in the germline V gene. The CDR3 has 17 residues. V was shortened by 0 bases and J by 0 bases, with 12 bases between the two germline ends. This CDR3 is CASSQDLQLISGNTIYF. The DNA for the CDR3 is TGTGCCAGCAGCCAAGATCTACAGTTAATCTCTGGAAACACCATATATTTT.

The genes are TRBV14 and TRBJ2-5; D is perhaps TRBD2 (6 bases). V lost 6 bases and J lost 7, with 15 bases in between. The CDR3 covers 13 residues. CDR1 is SGHDN and CDR2 is FVKESK in the germline V gene. As DNA, the CDR3 is TGTGCCAGCAGAAATATGGGGGAGGCGACCCAGTACTTC. Translation gives CASRNMGEATQYF. The full variable domain, with the rest looked up from reference TRBV14 and TRBJ2-5, is EAGVTQFPSHSVIEKGQTVTLRCDPISGHDNLYWYRRVMGKEIKFLLHFVKESKQDESGMPNNRFLAERTGGTYSTLKVQPAELEDSGVYFCASRNMGEATQYFGPGTRLLVL.

This chain connects TRBV30 to TRBJ1-1, with no clear D. Trimming cost V 3 bases and J 1 base, with 12 bases left between them. Germline V gene lookup returns CDR1 GTSNPN and CDR2 SVGIG (reference sequence). The CDR3 runs 14 residues. In nucleotides, the CDR3 is TGTGCCTGGAGCGCCCTAGGAGGGAACACTGAAGCTTTCTTT. This encodes CAWSALGGNTEAFF.

CDR3 sequence (DNA): TGTGAAGCAGGGGCCCAGGGAGATACGCAGTATTTT. As protein: CEAGAQGDTQYF. This chain connects TRBV6-5 to TRBJ2-3; perhaps TRBD1 as D (6 bases). The germline gives CDR1 MNHEY, CDR2 SVGAGI. CDR3 length: 12 residues.

This clone was seen a handful of times. V and J are TRBV19 and TRBJ1-1; possible D gene TRBD1, 5 bases. Trimming removed 5 bases at V and 1 base at J, with 14 bases between. Germline V gene sequence: CDR1 LNHDA, CDR2 SQIVND (reference sequence). The CDR3 covers 15 residues. The DNA of the CDR3 is TGTGCCAGTAGTGAACATAGAACAGGGAACACTGAAGCTTTCTTT. This codes for CASSEHRTGNTEAFF.

The CDR3 DNA reads as TGTGCCAGCAGCTTAGGGACTAGCGGGTCTGCTTCGGAGACCCAGTACTTC. It is translated as CASSLGTSGSASETQYF. J is TRBJ2-5 and V is TRBV7-2, with 11 bases fitting TRBD2. V was clipped by 1 base and J by 5 bases; unmatched bases: 9. The germline gives CDR1 SGHTA, CDR2 FQGNSA. The length of the CDR3 is 17 residues.

The chain carries TRBV7-3 and TRBJ2-2, with 8 bases fitting TRBD1. From germline, CDR1 is SGHTA and CDR2 FQGTGA. The junction had 7 bases not matched to a gene; V was cut back by 7 bases and J by 0 bases. The CDR3 is made up of 16 amino acids. CDR3 amino acids: CASNIGTGPNTGELFF. Written as DNA, the CDR3 is TGTGCCAGCAACATTGGGACAGGTCCGAACACCGGGGAGCTGTTTTTT.

The chain employs TRBV27 and TRBJ1-5; D may be TRBD1 (6 bases). The V end was cut by 8 bases, the J end by 0 bases, with 17 bases between. The CDR3 loop spans 16 amino acids. Germline assignment: CDR1 MNHEY and CDR2 SMNVEV (reference sequence). The CDR3 reads CASEFDRTVSNQPQHF. The CDR3 DNA is TGTGCCAGCGAATTCGATAGGACAGTTAGCAATCAGCCCCAGCATTTT.

The chain uses TRBV7-9 and TRBJ2-3; D possibly corresponds to TRBD1 (6 bases). Germline CDR1 is SEHNR and CDR2 is FQNEAQ (reference sequence). The CDR3 runs 14 residues. With 7 bases removed from V and 0 bases from J, the gap between germline ends came to 11 bases. DNA for the CDR3: TGTGCCAGCACCCTGACAGGTAGCACAGATACGCAGTATTTT. Translating it yields CASTLTGSTDTQYF.

This clone was observed once. The rearrangement uses TRBV29-1 and TRBJ1-1, with TRBD1 as a possible D gene (5 bases). Trimming pared 8 bases from V and 1 base from J, leaving 20 bases between. Germline CDR1 is SQVTM and CDR2 is ANQGSEA. The CDR3 has 15 amino acids. The CDR3 DNA follows: TGCAGCTTTTCCCAGTGGGCAGGGCGGAACACTGAAGCTTTCTTT. Translated, it gives CSFSQWAGRNTEAFF.

V and J are TRBV11-2 and TRBJ1-1; D possibly corresponds to TRBD1 (5 bases). Germline-derived CDR1 and CDR2 are SGHAT and FQNNGV. The CDR3 has 16 residues. With 3 bases removed from V and 0 bases from J, the gap between germline ends came to 14 bases. The CDR3 DNA reads TGTGCCAGCAGCTTCCCCGGGGGAGATATGAACACTGAAGCTTTCTTT. Its translation is CASSFPGGDMNTEAFF.

V usage is TRBV4-1 and J usage is TRBJ2-2; D might be TRBD2 (6 bases). This CDR3 is built from 15 residues. The germline V gene encodes CDR1 MGHRA and CDR2 YSYEKL. V shed 4 bases and J shed 7 bases, with 16 bases lying between them. The CDR3 spells CASSPGVGRNGELFF. CDR3 sequence (DNA): TGCGCCAGCAGCCCGGGGGTGGGCCGAAACGGGGAGCTGTTTTTT.

V gene TRBV5-1 combines with J gene TRBJ1-2; D not resolved. The CDR3 contains 13 residues. Trimming cost V 4 bases and J 8 bases, with 15 bases left between them. The V gene's germline CDR1 is SGHRS and CDR2 YFSETQ. CDR3 sequence (DNA): TGCGCCAGCAGCCAAGACTACGAGGAAGGCTACACCTTC. Translation: CASSQDYEEGYTF.

The V call is TRBV18, the J call TRBJ2-5; the match to TRBD2 covers 7 bases. With 2 bases clipped from V and 3 bases from J, the junction kept 6 bases outside the gene matches. This CDR3 contains 15 residues. Per the germline V gene, CDR1 is KGHSH and CDR2 is LQKENI. The CDR3 sequence is CASSPNLGREETQYF. In nucleotides, the CDR3 is TGTGCCAGCTCACCAAATTTAGGGAGGGAAGAGACCCAGTACTTC.

The chain links TRBV9 to TRBJ2-3; TRBD2 matches 8 bases. The CDR3 totals 17 residues. Germline V gene lookup returns CDR1 SGDLS and CDR2 YYNGEE. The V gene end was trimmed by 4 bases and the J gene end by 1 base; junction bases not matched to a gene: 11. The CDR3 protein is CASSPGRAGEGTDTQYF. The CDR3 bases are TGTGCCAGCAGCCCGGGTCGAGCGGGAGAAGGCACAGATACGCAGTATTTT.

The J gene is TRBJ2-1, the V gene TRBV27; TRBD2 is a possible D gene (6 bases). Germline V lookup: CDR1 MNHEY, CDR2 SMNVEV (reference sequence). This CDR3 has 14 residues. Trimming removed 3 bases at V and 6 bases at J, with 12 bases between. The CDR3 DNA reads TGTGCCAGCAGTTTGGGAGGACCAATCAATGAGCAGTTCTTC. This gives the protein CASSLGGPINEQFF.

The chain joins TRBV5-4 to TRBJ2-6, with 12 positions matching TRBD1. Germline V gene data show CDR1 as SGHNT and CDR2 as YYREEE (reference sequence). The CDR3 length is 17 residues. After removal of 3 bases from V and 4 bases from J, the junction contained 5 bases not matched to a gene. CDR3 DNA: TGTGCCAGCAGCTCGGGACAGGGGGCTCCCGGGGCCAACGTCCTGACTTTC. Translated: CASSSGQGAPGANVLTF.